The source of this T cell receptor beta chain is a study of CD4 T cells in relation to SARS-CoV-2 and coronaviruses. Study at large: PBMCs were cultured with antigen for roughly 10 days before TCR beta sequencing. Whole-study results and caveats: Samples before the pandemic and after infection were not matched within any donor. Crossreactive clones expanded significantly less to SARS-CoV-2 than monoreactive clones.

Only in-frame clones appear in the TCRdb table, and some are missing; sequencing was by immunoSEQ multiplex PCR. The sample carries some 30,000 clones, approximately 80% recorded once. This CDR3 has 16 residues. Germline V gene data show CDR1 as SGHTA and CDR2 as FQGNSA. Trimming cost V 1 base and J 6 bases, with 16 bases left between them. The unexposed donors gave CD4+ T cells in about 2011-2019, prior to COVID-19. The cells were cultured for around ten days before CD4+ T cells were isolated. On this clone: Its antigen remains unknown.

The sample consisted of CD4+ T cells from PBMCs, cultured in vitro. The gene calls are TRBV7-2 and TRBJ1-5; D remains unclear. The sequence derives from a human donor in good health. The CDR3 sequence is CASSLGVQGLGQPQHF. The DNA of the CDR3 is TGTGCCAGCAGCTTAGGGGTTCAAGGATTGGGTCAGCCCCAGCATTTT.